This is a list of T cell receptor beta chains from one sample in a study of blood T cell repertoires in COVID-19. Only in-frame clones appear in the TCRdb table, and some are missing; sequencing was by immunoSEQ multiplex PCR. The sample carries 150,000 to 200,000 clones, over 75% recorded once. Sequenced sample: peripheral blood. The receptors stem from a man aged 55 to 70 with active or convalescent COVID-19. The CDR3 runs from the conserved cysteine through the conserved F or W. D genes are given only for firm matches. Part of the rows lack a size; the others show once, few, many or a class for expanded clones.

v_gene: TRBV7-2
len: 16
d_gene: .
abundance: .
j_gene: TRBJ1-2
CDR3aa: CASSLVSGDANYGYTF
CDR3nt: TGTGCCAGCAGCTTAGTGTCAGGGGATGCTAACTATGGCTACACCTTC

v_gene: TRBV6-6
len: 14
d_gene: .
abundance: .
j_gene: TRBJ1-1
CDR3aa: CASSYGQMNTEAFF
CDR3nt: TGTGCCAGCAGTTATGGACAGATGAACACTGAAGCTTTCTTT

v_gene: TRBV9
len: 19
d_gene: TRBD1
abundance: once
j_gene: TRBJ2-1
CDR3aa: CASSVALVGRQGNYNEQFF
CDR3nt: TGTGCCAGCAGCGTAGCCCTTGTTGGTCGACAGGGGAACTACAATGAGCAGTTCTTC

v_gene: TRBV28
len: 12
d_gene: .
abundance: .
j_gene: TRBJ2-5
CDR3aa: CAAGTGTTGSYF
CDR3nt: TGTGCCGCAGGAACCGGGACAACCGGGTCGTACTTC

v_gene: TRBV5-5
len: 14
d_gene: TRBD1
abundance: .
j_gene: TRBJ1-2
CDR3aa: CASSFQGADYGYTF
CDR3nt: TGTGCCAGCAGCTTCCAGGGGGCGGACTATGGCTACACCTTC

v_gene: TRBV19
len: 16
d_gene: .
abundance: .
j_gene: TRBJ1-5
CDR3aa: CASRSNQGFGNQPQHF
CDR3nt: TGTGCCAGTAGGTCAAACCAGGGGTTTGGCAATCAGCCCCAGCATTTT

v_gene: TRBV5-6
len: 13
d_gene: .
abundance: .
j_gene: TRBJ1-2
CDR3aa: CASSVGTPRGYTF
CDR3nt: TGTGCCAGCAGCGTCGGCACCCCGAGGGGCTACACCTTC

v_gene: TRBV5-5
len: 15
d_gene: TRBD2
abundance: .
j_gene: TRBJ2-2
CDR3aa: CASSTSGGWTGELFF
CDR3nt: TGTGCCAGCAGCACTAGCGGGGGATGGACCGGGGAGCTGTTTTTT

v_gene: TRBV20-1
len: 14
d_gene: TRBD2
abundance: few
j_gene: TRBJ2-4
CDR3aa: CSASGSGGKNIQYF
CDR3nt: TGCAGTGCTAGTGGGTCGGGGGGAAAAAACATTCAGTACTTC

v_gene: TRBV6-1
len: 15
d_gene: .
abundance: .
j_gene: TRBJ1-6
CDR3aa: CASSEAPGRNSPLHF
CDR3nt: TGTGCCAGCAGTGAAGCCCCCGGGAGGAATTCACCCCTCCACTTT

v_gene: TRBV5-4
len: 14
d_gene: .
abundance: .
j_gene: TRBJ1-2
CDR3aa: CASSLIGENYGYTF
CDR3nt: TGTGCCAGCAGCCTCATCGGGGAAAACTATGGCTACACCTTC

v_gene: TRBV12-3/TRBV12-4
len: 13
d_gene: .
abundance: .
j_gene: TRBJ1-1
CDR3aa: CASSLGGQNKAFF
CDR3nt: TGTGCCAGCAGTTTGGGGGGTCAGAATAAAGCTTTCTTT

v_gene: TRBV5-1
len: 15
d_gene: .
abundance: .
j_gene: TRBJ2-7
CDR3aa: CASSLERIPLGEQYF
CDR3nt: TGCGCCAGCAGCTTGGAGCGGATCCCCTTGGGGGAGCAGTACTTC

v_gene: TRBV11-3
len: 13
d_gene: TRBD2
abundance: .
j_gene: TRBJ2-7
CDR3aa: CAWSRGGQYEQYF
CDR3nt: TGTGCCTGGTCACGGGGGGGCCAGTACGAGCAGTACTTC

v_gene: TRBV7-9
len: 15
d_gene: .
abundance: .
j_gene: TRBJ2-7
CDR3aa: CASRHRQDQIDEQYF
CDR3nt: TGTGCCAGCAGGCACCGACAGGATCAGATAGACGAGCAGTACTTC

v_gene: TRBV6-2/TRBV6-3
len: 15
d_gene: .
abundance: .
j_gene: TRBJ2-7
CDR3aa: CASSSQYRVAHEQYF
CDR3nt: TGTGCCAGCAGCTCGCAATACAGGGTTGCCCACGAGCAGTACTTC

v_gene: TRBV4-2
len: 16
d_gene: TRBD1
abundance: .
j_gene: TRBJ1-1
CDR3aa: CASSQSQGRGNTEAFF
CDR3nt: TGTGCCAGCAGCCAATCACAGGGGCGCGGGAACACTGAAGCTTTCTTT

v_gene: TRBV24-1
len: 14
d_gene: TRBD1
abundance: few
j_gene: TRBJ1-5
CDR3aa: CATSDPGQGSTQHF
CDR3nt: TGTGCCACCAGTGACCCTGGACAGGGTTCGACCCAGCATTTT

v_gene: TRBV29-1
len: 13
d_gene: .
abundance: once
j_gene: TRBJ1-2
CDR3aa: CSGLLSGGYGYTF
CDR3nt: TGCAGCGGCCTATTGAGCGGGGGATACGGCTACACCTTC

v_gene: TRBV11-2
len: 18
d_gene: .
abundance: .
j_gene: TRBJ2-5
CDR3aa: CASSLVGAGGKVQETQYF
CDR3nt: TGTGCCAGCAGCTTAGTGGGGGCAGGTGGGAAAGTCCAAGAGACCCAGTACTTC

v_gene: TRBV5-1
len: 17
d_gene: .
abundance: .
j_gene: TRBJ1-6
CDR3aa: CASSPGDFSSYNSPLHF
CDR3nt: TGCGCCAGCAGCCCCGGGGACTTTAGCTCCTATAATTCACCCCTCCACTTT

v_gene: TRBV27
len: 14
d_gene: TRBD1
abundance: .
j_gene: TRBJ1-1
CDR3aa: CASSLGQGVTEAFF
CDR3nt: TGTGCCAGCAGTTTGGGACAGGGGGTCACTGAAGCTTTCTTT

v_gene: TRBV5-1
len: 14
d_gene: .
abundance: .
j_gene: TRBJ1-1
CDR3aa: CASSLARVGTEAFF
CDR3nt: TGCGCCAGCAGCTTGGCCAGGGTTGGGACTGAAGCTTTCTTT

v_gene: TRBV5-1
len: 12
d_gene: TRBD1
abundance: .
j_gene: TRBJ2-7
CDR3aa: CASTGTAYEQYF
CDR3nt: TGCGCCAGCACCGGGACAGCCTACGAGCAGTACTTC

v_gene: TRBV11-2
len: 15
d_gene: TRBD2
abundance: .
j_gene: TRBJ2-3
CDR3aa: CASSTLAGGRDTQYF
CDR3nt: TGTGCCAGCAGCACCCTAGCGGGGGGCAGGGATACGCAGTATTTT

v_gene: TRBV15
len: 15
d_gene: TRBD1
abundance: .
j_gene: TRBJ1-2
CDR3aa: CATSRGGGASYGYTF
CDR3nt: TGTGCCACCAGCAGAGGAGGGGGCGCGAGCTATGGCTACACCTTC

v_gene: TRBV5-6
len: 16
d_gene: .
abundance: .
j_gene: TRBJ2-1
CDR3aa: CASRQIDRTFYNEQFF
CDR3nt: TGTGCCAGCAGGCAAATCGACAGAACTTTCTACAATGAGCAGTTCTTC

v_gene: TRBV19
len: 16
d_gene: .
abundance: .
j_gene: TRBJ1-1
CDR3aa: CASSTDNPPLWTEAFF
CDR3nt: TGTGCCAGTAGTACCGACAATCCCCCCCTTTGGACTGAAGCTTTCTTT

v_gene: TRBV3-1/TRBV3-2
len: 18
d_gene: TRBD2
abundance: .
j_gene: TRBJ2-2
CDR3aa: CASSQARLAGGRSGELFF
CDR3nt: TGTGCCAGCAGCCAAGCAAGGCTAGCGGGGGGCCGGAGCGGGGAGCTGTTTTTT

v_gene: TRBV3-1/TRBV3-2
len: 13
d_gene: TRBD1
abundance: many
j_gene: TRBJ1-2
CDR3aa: CASSEQGAFGYTF
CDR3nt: TGTGCCAGCAGCGAACAGGGGGCTTTTGGCTACACCTTC

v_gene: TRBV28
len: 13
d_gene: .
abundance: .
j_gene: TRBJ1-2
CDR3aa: CASTLREDYGYTF
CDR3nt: TGTGCCAGCACCCTACGGGAGGACTATGGCTACACCTTC

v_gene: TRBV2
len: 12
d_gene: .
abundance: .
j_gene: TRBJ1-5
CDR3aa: CASSDINQPQHF
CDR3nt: TGTGCCAGCAGTGATATCAATCAGCCCCAGCATTTT

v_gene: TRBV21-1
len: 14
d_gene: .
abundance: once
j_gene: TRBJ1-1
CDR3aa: CASSLRDRNTEAFF
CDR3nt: TGTGCCAGCAGCCTCCGGGACAGGAACACTGAAGCTTTCTTT

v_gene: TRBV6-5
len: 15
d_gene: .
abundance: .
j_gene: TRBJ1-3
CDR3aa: CASRSRPGAGNTIYF
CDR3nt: TGTGCCAGCAGATCACGACCGGGAGCTGGAAACACCATATATTTT

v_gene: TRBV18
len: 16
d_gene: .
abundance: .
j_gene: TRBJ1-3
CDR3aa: CASSTGTEGTGNTIYF
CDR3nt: TGTGCCAGCTCAACGGGGACGGAGGGTACCGGAAACACCATATATTTT

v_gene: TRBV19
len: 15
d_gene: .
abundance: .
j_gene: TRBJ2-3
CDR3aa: CASRVAFTSTDTQYF
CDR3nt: TGTGCCAGTAGGGTAGCGTTTACTAGCACAGATACGCAGTATTTT

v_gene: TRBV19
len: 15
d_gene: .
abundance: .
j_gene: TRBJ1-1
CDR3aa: CASSISSGPVAEAFF
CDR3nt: TGTGCCAGTAGTATAAGTAGCGGACCGGTGGCTGAAGCTTTCTTT

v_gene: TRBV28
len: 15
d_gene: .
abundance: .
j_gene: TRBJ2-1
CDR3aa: CASSATGSSYNEQFF
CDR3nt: TGTGCCAGCAGTGCCACAGGGAGCTCCTACAATGAGCAGTTCTTC

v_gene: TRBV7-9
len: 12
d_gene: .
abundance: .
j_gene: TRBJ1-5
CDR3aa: CASSFGDQPQHF
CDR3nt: TGTGCCAGCAGCTTCGGGGATCAGCCCCAGCATTTT

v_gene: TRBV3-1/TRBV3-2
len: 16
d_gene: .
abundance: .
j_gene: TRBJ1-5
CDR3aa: CASSQDGPDSNQPQHF
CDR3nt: TGTGCCAGCAGCCAAGATGGGCCCGACAGTAATCAGCCCCAGCATTTT

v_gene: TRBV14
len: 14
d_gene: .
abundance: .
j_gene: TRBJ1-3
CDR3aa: CASSPTGAGNTIYF
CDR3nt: TGTGCCAGCAGCCCCACGGGGGCTGGAAACACCATATATTTT

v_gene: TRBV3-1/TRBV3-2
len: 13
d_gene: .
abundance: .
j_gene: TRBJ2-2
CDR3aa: CASSQELAGKLFF
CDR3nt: TGTGCCAGCAGCCAAGAGCTGGCAGGCAAGCTGTTTTTT

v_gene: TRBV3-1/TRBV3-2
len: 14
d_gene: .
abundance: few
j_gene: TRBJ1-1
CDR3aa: CASSQGGQNTEAFF
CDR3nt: TGTGCCAGCAGCCAAGGGGGACAGAACACTGAAGCTTTCTTT

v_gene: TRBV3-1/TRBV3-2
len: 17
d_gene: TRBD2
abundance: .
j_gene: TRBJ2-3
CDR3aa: CASSLHPSSGGGDTQYF
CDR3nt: TGTGCCAGCAGCCTCCACCCCTCTAGCGGGGGAGGGGATACGCAGTATTTT

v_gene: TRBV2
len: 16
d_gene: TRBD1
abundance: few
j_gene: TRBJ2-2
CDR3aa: CASRIGDRGHTGELFF
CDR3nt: TGTGCCAGCAGGATCGGGGACAGGGGGCACACCGGGGAGCTGTTTTTT

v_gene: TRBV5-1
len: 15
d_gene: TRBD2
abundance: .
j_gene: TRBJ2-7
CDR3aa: CASSFGGRASYEQYF
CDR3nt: TGCGCCAGCAGCTTCGGCGGGAGGGCGTCCTACGAGCAGTACTTC

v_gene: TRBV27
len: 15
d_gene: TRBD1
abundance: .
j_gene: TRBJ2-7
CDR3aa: CASRVSQGAFYEQYF
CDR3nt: TGTGCCAGCAGGGTATCACAGGGGGCTTTCTACGAGCAGTACTTC

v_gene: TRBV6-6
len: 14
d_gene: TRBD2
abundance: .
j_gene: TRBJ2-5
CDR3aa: CASSAGTSGETQYF
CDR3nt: TGTGCCAGCAGTGCCGGGACTAGCGGGGAGACCCAGTACTTC

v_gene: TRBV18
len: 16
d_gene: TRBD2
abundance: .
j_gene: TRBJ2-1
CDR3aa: CASSPLAGGSYNEQFF
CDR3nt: TGTGCCAGCTCACCTTTAGCGGGGGGATCCTACAATGAGCAGTTCTTC

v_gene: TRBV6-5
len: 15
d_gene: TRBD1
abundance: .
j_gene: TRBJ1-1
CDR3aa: CASSPQTGGTTEAFF
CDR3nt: TGTGCCAGCAGTCCGCAAACAGGGGGGACCACTGAAGCTTTCTTT

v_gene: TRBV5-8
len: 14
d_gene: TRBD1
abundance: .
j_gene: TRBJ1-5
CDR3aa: CASSLRQGNQPQHF
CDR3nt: TGTGCCAGCAGCTTGAGACAGGGTAATCAGCCCCAGCATTTT

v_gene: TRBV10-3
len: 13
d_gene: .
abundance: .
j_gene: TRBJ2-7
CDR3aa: CATKQGLTYEQYF
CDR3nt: TGTGCCACCAAACAGGGATTGACCTACGAGCAGTACTTC

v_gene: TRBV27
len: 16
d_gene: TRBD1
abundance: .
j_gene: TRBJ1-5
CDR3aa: CASAIPGQYSNQPQHF
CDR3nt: TGTGCCAGCGCTATACCGGGACAGTATAGCAATCAGCCCCAGCATTTT

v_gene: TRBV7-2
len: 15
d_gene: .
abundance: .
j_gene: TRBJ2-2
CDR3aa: CASSLAILNTGELFF
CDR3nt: TGTGCCAGCAGCTTAGCAATCTTAAACACCGGGGAGCTGTTTTTT

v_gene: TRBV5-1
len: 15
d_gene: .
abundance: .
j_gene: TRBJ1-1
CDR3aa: CASRLVGAPNTEAFF
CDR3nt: TGCGCCAGCAGGTTAGTGGGGGCACCCAACACTGAAGCTTTCTTT

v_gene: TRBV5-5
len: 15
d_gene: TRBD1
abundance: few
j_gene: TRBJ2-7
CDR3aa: CASSSLSTGGHEQYF
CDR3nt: TGTGCCAGCAGCTCCCTTTCGACAGGGGGTCACGAGCAGTACTTC

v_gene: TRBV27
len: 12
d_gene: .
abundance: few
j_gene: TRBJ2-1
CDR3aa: CASSRPGNEQFF
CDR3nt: TGTGCCAGCAGCAGGCCAGGGAATGAGCAGTTCTTC

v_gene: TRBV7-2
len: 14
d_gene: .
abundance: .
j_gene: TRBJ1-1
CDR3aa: CASSLGYSESEAFF
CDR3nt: TGTGCCAGCAGCTTAGGGTACTCCGAGTCTGAAGCTTTCTTT

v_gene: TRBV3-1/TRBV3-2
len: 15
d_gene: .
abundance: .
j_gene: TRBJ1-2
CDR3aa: CASSQQGIRNYGYTF
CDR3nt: TGTGCCAGCAGCCAACAGGGGATTCGTAACTATGGCTACACCTTC